Listed here are 29 T cell receptor beta chains from one sample, sequenced in a study of beta chain features in type 1 diabetes. The study reverse transcribed the entire isolated RNA, so it sequenced expressed TCRB transcripts. The assay was immunoSEQ multiplex PCR, and TCRdb's table has in-frame clones only and misses some. This sample yields 350,000 or so clones, of which about 20% are seen a single time; 0.044% belongs to the top ten. The sequencing sample was made of naive CD4+ T cells from blood. The receptors were sampled from a woman under 30 in good health.

J is TRBJ1-5 and V is TRBV2; 8 positions match TRBD1. CDR1 is SNHLY, CDR2 FYNNEI, per germline. The CDR3 runs to 13 residues. V dropped 5 bases and J dropped 7; count of bases not matched to a gene: 4. CDR3 sequence: CASSTDRGQPQHF. For the CDR3, the DNA is TGTGCCAGCAGTACTGACAGGGGACAGCCCCAGCATTTT. Looking up the rest from reference TRBV2 and TRBJ1-5 gives the full variable domain: EPEVTQTPSHQVTQMGQEVILRCVPISNHLYFYWYRQILGQKVEFLVSFYNNEISEKSEIFDDQFSVERPDGSNFTLKIRSTKLEDSAMYFCASSTDRGQPQHFGDGTRLSIL.

V and J are TRBV4-1 and TRBJ2-3; 8 bases are shared with TRBD1. The CDR3 length is 15 residues. Germline-derived CDR1 and CDR2 are MGHRA and YSYEKL. V shed 6 bases and J 1 base; nucleotides not matched to a gene: 6. The CDR3 DNA sequence: TGCGCCAGCAGAAGGACAGGGCGAGGCACAGATACGCAGTATTTT. It yields the protein CASRRTGRGTDTQYF.

This rearrangement joins TRBV29-1 to TRBJ2-1; the match to TRBD2 covers 10 bases. The germline CDR1 and CDR2 sequences are SQVTM and ANQGSEA. CDR3 size: 14 residues. Losses at the gene ends were 6 bases for V and 5 bases for J; bases not matched to a gene: 7. The CDR3 DNA is TGCAGCGTGAGCACCCTAGCGGGAGACAATGAGCAGTTCTTC. Its protein is CSVSTLAGDNEQFF.

CDR3 sequence: CASSLTQAREAFF. The CDR3 nucleotides read TGTGCCAGCAGCTTAACTCAGGCGAGAGAAGCTTTCTTT. This rearrangement joins TRBV11-1 to TRBJ1-1; D ambiguous. V lost 2 bases and J lost 8, with 12 bases in between. Germline CDR1 reads SGHAT; CDR2 reads FQDESV (reference sequence). The length of the CDR3 is 13 residues.

V gene TRBV11-2 combines with J gene TRBJ2-1, with D perhaps matching TRBD1 (6 bases). This CDR3 spans 12 amino acids. The V end lost 4 bases, the J end lost 8 bases, and 9 bases lay between the germline ends. The germline CDR1 and CDR2 sequences are SGHAT and FQNNGV. The DNA of the CDR3 is TGTGCCAGCAGCTCCTACAGGGATGAGCAGTTCTTC. Residues: CASSSYRDEQFF.

This chain connects TRBV4-1 to TRBJ2-1; possibly TRBD2 for D (6 bases). This CDR3 region has 14 residues. The germline V gene has CDR1 MGHRA and CDR2 YSYEKL. The V end was cut by 3 bases, the J end by 10 bases, with 16 bases between. The CDR3 nucleotides read TGCGCCAGCAGCCAGCCCCGGGAGAGGCGGGAGCAGTTCTTC. The encoded protein is CASSQPRERREQFF.

This clone has a single count. This chain links TRBV6-1 with TRBJ2-1; 12 bases match TRBD2. Germline CDR1 is MNHNS and CDR2 is SASEGT. Trimming at V came to 6 bases and at J to 3 bases, leaving 3 bases not matched to a gene. This CDR3 has 15 amino acids. CDR3 DNA sequence: TGTGCCAGCAGCCGACTAGCGGGGGACTACAATGAGCAGTTCTTC. This encodes CASSRLAGDYNEQFF.

The V gene is TRBV4-3, the J gene TRBJ2-6, with D uncertain. The CDR3 loop spans 17 amino acids. CDR1 and CDR2 (germline): LGHNA, YSLEER. The germline V and J ends were trimmed by 4 bases and 0 bases, with 13 bases remaining between them. CDR3 loop: CASSPGGVPSGANVLTF. CDR3 in DNA: TGCGCCAGCAGCCCCGGTGGTGTTCCCTCTGGGGCCAACGTCCTGACTTTC.

This sequence joins TRBV5-1 and TRBJ2-3; D gene unclear. The germline V and J ends were trimmed by 4 bases and 3 bases, with 6 bases remaining between them. The CDR3 is 12 residues long. Germline lookup yields CDR1 SGHRS and CDR2 YFSETQ. The CDR3, as DNA: TGCGCCAGCAGCGCGGTGACAGATACGCAGTATTTT. Protein: CASSAVTDTQYF.

This clone was picked up a small number of times. The chain has TRBV25-1 and TRBJ1-3; D is undetermined. The CDR3 is 15 amino acids. Looked up from germline, CDR1 is MGHDK and CDR2 is SYGVNS. V shed 4 bases and J shed 4 bases, with 14 bases lying between them. The CDR3: CASSALDSAGNTIYF. DNA for the CDR3: TGTGCCAGCAGTGCCTTGGACTCCGCCGGAAACACCATATATTTT.

In this sample, this clone turned up a few times. CDR3 nucleotide sequence: TGCGCCAGCAGCCAAGGACGGGGATACTCTGGGGCCAACGTCCTGACTTTC. The encoded protein is CASSQGRGYSGANVLTF. This sequence joins TRBV4-1 and TRBJ2-6; a weak D match, TRBD2 (5 bases). The germline V gene has CDR1 MGHRA and CDR2 YSYEKL. CDR3 length equals 17 residues. With 1 base removed from V and 0 bases from J, the gap between germline ends came to 10 bases.

The chain joins TRBV11-1 to TRBJ2-3; D call uncertain. Germline loops: CDR1 SGHAT, CDR2 FQDESV (reference sequence). V lost 1 base and J lost 2, with 13 bases in between. There are 16 residues in the CDR3. The CDR3 loop is CASSLGPARDTDTQYF. CDR3 nucleotide sequence: TGTGCCAGCAGCTTAGGACCAGCGCGAGACACAGATACGCAGTATTTT.

The rearrangement uses TRBV30 and TRBJ2-7; D is undetermined. Germline loops: CDR1 GTSNPN, CDR2 SVGIG (reference sequence). The germline V and J ends were trimmed by 3 bases and 2 bases, with 8 bases remaining between them. This CDR3 has 12 amino acids. The CDR3 sequence: CAWRQPAYEQYF. CDR3 nucleotides: TGTGCCTGGAGACAGCCAGCCTACGAGCAGTACTTC.

The table lists this clone with a few counts. The gene calls are TRBV2 and TRBJ2-5; possible D gene TRBD1, 5 bases. This CDR3 spans 13 amino acids. The V end was cut by 4 bases, the J end by 5 bases, with 11 bases between. Germline V CDR1 and CDR2: SNHLY, FYNNEI. The CDR3 here is CASSARRQETQYF. The CDR3 DNA reads as TGTGCCAGCAGTGCTAGGAGACAGGAGACCCAGTACTTC.

The chain combines TRBV7-9 with TRBJ2-3, with 11 positions matching TRBD1. The CDR3 is 16 amino acids. V trimming: 4 bases; J trimming: 4 bases; junction bases outside the gene matches: 7. Germline CDR1 reads SEHNR; CDR2 reads FQNEAQ (reference sequence). CDR3 nucleotide sequence: TGTGCCAGCAGCTCCGGACAGGGGGCCGAGGCAGATACGCAGTATTTT. Translation: CASSSGQGAEADTQYF.

The rearrangement joins TRBV4-1 to TRBJ2-5, with a tentative D call TRBD1 (5 bases). The CDR3 totals 14 residues. CDR1 is MGHRA, CDR2 YSYEKL, per germline. The V end lost 4 bases, the J end lost 1 base, and 10 bases lay between the germline ends. The CDR3 DNA reads TGCGCCAGCAGCCTCCGACAGAGCCAAGAGACCCAGTACTTC. As protein: CASSLRQSQETQYF.

J is TRBJ1-2 and V is TRBV4-2, with a possible D match to TRBD1 (6 bases). There are 14 residues in the CDR3. Germline V CDR1 and CDR2: LGHNA, YNFKEQ. The ends were cut back, 2 bases at V and 4 bases at J, with 11 bases in the middle. CDR3 nucleotides: TGTGCCAGCAGCCAATCGGACAGCCCCTATGGCTACACCTTC. Translated: CASSQSDSPYGYTF.

Concerning this clone itself: The sample holds other DNA sequences that translate to the same CDR3. The chain joins TRBV30 to TRBJ1-5; D is perhaps TRBD1 (5 bases). V lost 1 base to trimming and J lost 1 base, with 8 bases between them. CDR3 size: 14 residues. Looked up from germline, CDR1 is GTSNPN and CDR2 is SVGIG (reference sequence). Written as DNA, the CDR3 is TGTGCCTGGAGTGGGGGCCAGAGCAATCAGCCCCAGCATTTT. Its translation is CAWSGGQSNQPQHF.

This clone was counted once. The chain combines TRBV30 with TRBJ2-7; D gene ambiguous. V gave up 0 bases and J gave up 4 bases, with 13 bases separating them. Germline V gene sequence: CDR1 GTSNPN, CDR2 SVGIG (reference sequence). The CDR3 has 14 residues. For the CDR3, the DNA is TGTGCCTGGAGTGTACTGGTTAGGAGTTACGAGCAGTACTTC. Its protein is CAWSVLVRSYEQYF. The full variable domain, its missing parts supplied by reference TRBV30 and TRBJ2-7, is SQTIHQWPATLVQPVGSPLSLECTVEGTSNPNLYWYRQAAGRGLQLLFYSVGIGQISSEVPQNLSASRPQDRQFILSSKKLLLSDSGFYLCAWSVLVRSYEQYFGPGTRLTVT.

J is TRBJ2-5 and V is TRBV5-4; 10 nucleotides match TRBD1. The junction had 5 bases not matched to a gene; V was cut back by 4 bases and J by 5 bases. This CDR3 region has 14 residues. Germline CDR1 and CDR2: SGHNT and YYREEE (reference sequence). CDR3 in DNA: TGTGCCAGCAGCGGACGGGACAGGGGCGAGACCCAGTACTTC. The encoded protein is CASSGRDRGETQYF.

CDR3 loop: CASSQGLAENEQFF. The CDR3 DNA reads as TGTGCCAGCTCACAAGGACTAGCGGAAAACGAGCAGTTCTTC. The chain joins TRBV18 to TRBJ2-1; 10 positions agree with TRBD2. V shed 4 bases, J shed 10 bases, and the junction held 7 bases outside the gene matches. The CDR3 sequence is 14 residues long. Germline CDR1 is KGHSH and CDR2 is LQKENI. The whole variable domain, remainder taken from reference TRBV18 and TRBJ2-1, is NAGVMQNPRHLVRRRGQEARLRCSPMKGHSHVYWYRQLPEEGLKFMVYLQKENIIDESGMPKERFSAEFPKEGPSILRIQQVVRGDSAAYFCASSQGLAENEQFFGPGTRLTVL.

J is TRBJ1-4 and V is TRBV30; 8 bases map to TRBD1. The CDR3 contains 15 residues. After removal of 3 bases from V and 3 bases from J, the junction contained 6 bases not matched to a gene. CDR1 is GTSNPN, CDR2 SVGIG, per germline (reference sequence). The CDR3 protein is CAWSIRQGSNEKLFF. Written as DNA, the CDR3 is TGTGCCTGGAGCATCCGACAGGGGTCTAATGAAAAACTGTTTTTT.

This clone has only a few counts. The rearrangement links TRBV28 to TRBJ1-2; 8 bases agree with TRBD1. The V gene end was trimmed by 6 bases and the J gene end by 4 bases; junction bases not matched to a gene: 10. Germline V gene lookup returns CDR1 MDHEN and CDR2 SYDVKM. The CDR3 is made up of 15 amino acids. The DNA of the CDR3 is TGTGCCAGCAGCTCCAGGACAGGGACGACCTATGGCTACACCTTC. Protein product: CASSSRTGTTYGYTF.

This clone has only a few counts. The V gene is TRBV6-1, the J gene TRBJ1-2, with D maybe TRBD1 (5 bases). V lost 0 bases and J 8 bases, leaving 13 bases between the germline ends. The CDR3 extends over 14 amino acids. CDR1 is MNHNS and CDR2 is SASEGT in the germline V gene. The chain's CDR3 is CASSEAGGVLGYTF. The CDR3 DNA sequence: TGTGCCAGCAGTGAAGCCGGGGGGGTTTTAGGCTACACCTTC.

A word on this clone: At the DNA level, this CDR3 is encoded by other sequences in the same sample as well. V is TRBV9 and J is TRBJ1-3; D not resolved. The CDR3 consists of 13 residues. V lost 0 bases, J lost 7 bases, and 8 bases lay in between. Germline V gives CDR1 SGDLS, CDR2 YYNGEE. As DNA, the CDR3 is TGTGCCAGCAGCGTAGCTTCGGGGAACACCATATATTTT. Protein product: CASSVASGNTIYF. Full variable domain (remainder filled in from reference TRBV9 and TRBJ1-3): DSGVTQTPKHLITATGQRVTLRCSPRSGDLSVYWYQQSLDQGLQFLIQYYNGEERAKGNILERFSAQQFPDLHSELNLSSLELGDSALYFCASSVASGNTIYFGEGSWLTVV.

This clone was seen just once. J is TRBJ1-1 and V is TRBV18; 9 nucleotides match TRBD1. Germline CDR1 reads KGHSH; CDR2 reads LQKENI. This CDR3 has 15 amino acids. With V trimmed by 0 bases and J by 6 bases, 5 bases remained unmatched. CDR3 sequence reads: CASSPPGQGASEAFF. In DNA, the CDR3 is TGTGCCAGCTCACCACCGGGACAGGGAGCTTCTGAAGCTTTCTTT.

This clone appeared once. This rearrangement joins TRBV6-4 to TRBJ2-3; 9 bases are a match to TRBD1. With 3 bases clipped from V and 5 bases from J, the junction kept 3 bases outside the gene matches. CDR1 and CDR2 (germline): MRHNA, SNTAGT. The CDR3 contains 14 residues. The CDR3 DNA is TGTGCCAGCAGTGAACAGGGGGCCGGAGATACGCAGTATTTT. It yields the protein CASSEQGAGDTQYF.

This clone was counted between two and nine times. This chain uses TRBV20-1 with TRBJ2-1, with D maybe TRBD2 (6 bases). Trimming pared 5 bases from V and 12 bases from J, leaving 14 bases between. This CDR3 spans 11 amino acids. Per the germline V gene, CDR1 is DFQATT and CDR2 is SNEGSKA (reference sequence). The CDR3: CSAGIREWQFF. Written as DNA, the CDR3 is TGCAGTGCTGGGATCCGGGAGTGGCAGTTCTTC.

The V gene is TRBV30, the J gene TRBJ1-5; 7 bases fit TRBD1. The V gene end was trimmed by 5 bases and the J gene end by 3 bases; junction bases not matched to a gene: 13. Germline V CDR1 and CDR2: GTSNPN, SVGIG (reference sequence). This CDR3 is built from 16 residues. In DNA form, the CDR3 reads TGTGCCTGGGGGGCTCGTGACAGGGCTCTCAATCAGCCCCAGCATTTT. It is translated as CAWGARDRALNQPQHF. The entire variable domain, with the rest obtained from reference TRBV30 and TRBJ1-5, is as follows: SQTIHQWPATLVQPVGSPLSLECTVEGTSNPNLYWYRQAAGRGLQLLFYSVGIGQISSEVPQNLSASRPQDRQFILSSKKLLLSDSGFYLCAWGARDRALNQPQHFGDGTRLSIL.